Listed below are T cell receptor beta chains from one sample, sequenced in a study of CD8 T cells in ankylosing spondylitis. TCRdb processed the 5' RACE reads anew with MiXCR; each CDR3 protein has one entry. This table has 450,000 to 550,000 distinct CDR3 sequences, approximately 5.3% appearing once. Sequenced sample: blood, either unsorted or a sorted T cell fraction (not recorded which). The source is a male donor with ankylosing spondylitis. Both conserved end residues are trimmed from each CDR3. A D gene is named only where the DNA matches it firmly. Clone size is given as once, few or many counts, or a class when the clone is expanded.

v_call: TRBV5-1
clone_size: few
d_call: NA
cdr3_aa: ASSLQPSNTEAF

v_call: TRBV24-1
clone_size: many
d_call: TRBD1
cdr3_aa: ATGQGASSSYNEQF

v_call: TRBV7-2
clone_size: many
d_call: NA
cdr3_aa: ASSLELVSNEQF

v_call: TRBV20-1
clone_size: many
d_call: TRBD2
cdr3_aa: SARVQLAGGPNEQY

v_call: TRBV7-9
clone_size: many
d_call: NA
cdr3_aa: ASSLAGANTEAF

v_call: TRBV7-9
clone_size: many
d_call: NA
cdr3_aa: ASSYADSGSSYNEQF

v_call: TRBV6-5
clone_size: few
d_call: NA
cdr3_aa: ASSYSPDTDTQY

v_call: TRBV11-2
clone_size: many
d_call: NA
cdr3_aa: ASSLGREVAF

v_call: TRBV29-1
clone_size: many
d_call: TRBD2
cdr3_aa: SAMGTSESDTQY

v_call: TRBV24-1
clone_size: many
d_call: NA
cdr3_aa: ATSDSDYTEAF